A single TCR beta chain is shown here with its context. Antigen: not known. The study pooled second doses at about 4 or about 12 weeks. Using immunoSEQ multiplex PCR, the repertoire was profiled, and TCRdb retains in-frame clones only, with some absent. The repertoire holds roughly 98,000 clones, with roughly 80% as singletons. The source of the sample is a study of T cell responses to AZD1222 COVID-19 vaccine. Study findings and constraints: Spike was spanned by vaccine-associated CD4 TCRs, with dominance at 160-218 and 743-854.

The material was peripheral blood, obtained 28 days after the second AZD1222 dose. The TCR was taken from an adult who received the AZD1222 COVID-19 vaccine.

The CDR3: CASSQNSGNTIYF. The CDR3 nucleotides read TGTGCCAGCAGTCAAAACTCTGGAAACACCATATATTTT. This chain links TRBV12-3 or TRBV12-4 with TRBJ1-3; D remains unclear. There are 13 residues in the CDR3. V lost 5 bases and J 0 bases, leaving 5 bases between the germline ends.